One sample yielded the 18 T cell receptor beta chains listed below, sequenced in a study of blood T cell repertoires in COVID-19. Data came from immunoSEQ multiplex PCR; TCRdb stores just in-frame clones and leaves some out. Among over 200,000 clones listed, approximately 84% were seen once. Input material: PBMCs or T cells enriched from blood (not recorded which). Every receptor here comes from a man in his forties or fifties who had recovered from COVID-19.

This chain connects TRBV6-5 to TRBJ2-3; 9 bases map to TRBD2. CDR1 is MNHEY, CDR2 SVGAGI, per germline. Trimming removed 5 bases from V and 3 bases from J; junction bases left unmatched: 6. CDR3 size: 15 residues. The DNA for the CDR3 is TGTGCCAGCAGTCGGCGGGAGGGGGGGACAGATACGCAGTATTTT. Its translation: CASSRREGGTDTQYF.

In its sample, this clone was seen a few times. The chain has TRBV7-2 and TRBJ1-6; 9 positions agree with TRBD1. V gave up 5 bases and J gave up 0 bases; unmatched junction bases: 8. The germline CDR1 and CDR2 sequences are SGHTA and FQGNSA. The CDR3 is 18 amino acids. This CDR3 is CASSRGQGMSSYNSPLHF. DNA of the CDR3: TGTGCCAGCAGCCGCGGACAGGGGATGAGCTCCTATAATTCACCCCTCCACTTT.

The count of this clone is one. The V call is TRBV5-1, the J call TRBJ1-2; 7 bases fit TRBD1. J lost 8 bases, V lost 1 base, and 14 bases had no gene match. The CDR3 consists of 16 residues. Per the germline V gene, CDR1 is SGHRS and CDR2 is YFSETQ. CDR3 DNA: TGCGCCAGCAGCTTGCCCGGGACAGTTGGGGTCGGAGGCTACACCTTC. Its translation is CASSLPGTVGVGGYTF.

The gene calls are TRBV28 and TRBJ2-2, with D hard to call. Trimming stripped 3 bases from V and 4 bases from J, with 15 bases between. CDR1 is MDHEN and CDR2 is SYDVKM in the germline V gene. This CDR3 comprises 16 residues. CDR3 in amino acids: CASSFLRSSGTGELFF. The CDR3 DNA reads as TGTGCCAGCAGTTTTCTTAGGTCGTCGGGCACCGGGGAGCTGTTTTTT.

The rearrangement joins TRBV19 to TRBJ2-5; 8 bases align to TRBD1. This CDR3 is built from 16 residues. Per the germline V gene, CDR1 is LNHDA and CDR2 is SQIVND (reference sequence). The V gene end was trimmed by 5 bases and the J gene end by 4 bases; junction bases not matched to a gene: 12. CDR3 sequence: CASSQSRGLGGETQYF. The CDR3 nucleotides read TGTGCCAGTAGTCAATCCAGGGGGCTTGGGGGAGAGACCCAGTACTTC.

The gene calls are TRBV28 and TRBJ1-5; a possible D gene is TRBD1 (5 bases). This CDR3 is 16 amino acids long. V was shortened by 2 bases and J by 1 base, with 12 bases between the two germline ends. Germline loops: CDR1 MDHEN, CDR2 SYDVKM. DNA for the CDR3: TGTGCCAGCAGTTTAAGGTTTGGGGCCAGCAATCAGCCCCAGCATTTT. Translation: CASSLRFGASNQPQHF.

The rearrangement joins TRBV7-9 to TRBJ1-1; perhaps TRBD1 as D (5 bases). Looked up from germline, CDR1 is SEHNR and CDR2 is FQNEAQ (reference sequence). V lost 1 base to trimming and J lost 10 bases, with 13 bases between them. This CDR3 comprises 13 residues. This CDR3 reads CASSLGSSGGAFF. The CDR3 region has the DNA TGTGCCAGCAGCTTAGGATCCTCGGGGGGAGCTTTCTTT.

The chain has TRBV7-8 and TRBJ1-2; D is unclear. The CDR3 is 13 residues long. V lost 1 base and J 0 bases, leaving 3 bases between the germline ends. The germline V gene has CDR1 SGHVS and CDR2 FQNEAQ. The DNA for the CDR3 is TGTGCCAGCAGCTTAGACTCTAACTATGGCTACACCTTC. Protein: CASSLDSNYGYTF. Using reference TRBV7-8 and TRBJ1-2 for the parts outside the CDR3, the full variable domain is GAGVSQSPRYKVAKRGQDVALRCDPISGHVSLFWYQQALGQGPEFLTYFQNEAQLDKSGLPSDRFFAERPEGSVSTLKIQRTQQEDSAVYLCASSLDSNYGYTFGSGTRLTVV.

This chain links TRBV7-3 with TRBJ2-1; TRBD2 matches at 9 bases. Germline V CDR1 and CDR2: SGHTA, FQGTGA. Trimming took 3 bases from V and 0 from J; bases not matched to a gene: 0. The CDR3 contains 15 residues. The CDR3: CASSFSGSSYNEQFF. CDR3 bases: TGTGCCAGCAGCTTTAGCGGGAGCTCCTACAATGAGCAGTTCTTC.

The gene calls are TRBV4-3 and TRBJ1-2, with D possibly being TRBD1 (6 bases). The CDR3 loop spans 15 amino acids. Trimming shortened V by 0 bases and J by 2 bases, and 10 bases separated the two germline ends. The germline V gene encodes CDR1 LGHNA and CDR2 YSLEER. For the CDR3, the DNA is TGCGCCAGCAGCCAAGAACAGGGTGTCAACTATGGCTACACCTTC. Translation: CASSQEQGVNYGYTF.

This rearrangement joins TRBV4-1 to TRBJ1-3; 7 bases line up with TRBD1. The CDR3 consists of 15 residues. Unmatched junction bases numbered 2, after V lost 3 bases and J lost 0 bases. Germline V lookup: CDR1 MGHRA, CDR2 YSYEKL. This CDR3 is CASSQTGRSGNTIYF. The CDR3 DNA is TGCGCCAGCAGCCAGACAGGGCGCTCTGGAAACACCATATATTTT.

This clone has just a few counts. The chain is built from TRBV7-3 and TRBJ1-1; TRBD1 might be the D (6 bases). V lost 5 bases and J 1 base, leaving 8 bases between the germline ends. Germline CDR1 reads SGHTA; CDR2 reads FQGTGA. CDR3 length: 13 amino acids. The CDR3 sequence is CASSQQGNTEAFF. In DNA form, the CDR3 reads TGTGCCAGCAGCCAACAGGGGAACACTGAAGCTTTCTTT.

This rearrangement joins TRBV6-2 or TRBV6-3 to TRBJ2-5; D is ambiguous. CDR1 is MNHEY, CDR2 SVGEGT, per germline. CDR3 length equals 13 residues. Trimming shortened V by 0 bases and J by 9 bases, and 11 bases separated the two germline ends. The CDR3 nucleotides read TGTGCCAGCAGTTACTCTAGTGATATGGCCCAGTACTTC. It translates to CASSYSSDMAQYF.

This chain links TRBV4-3 with TRBJ1-2; D is unresolved. The V gene's germline CDR1 is LGHNA and CDR2 YSLEER. The CDR3 sequence is 15 residues long. V was pared by 0 bases and J by 2 bases, with 10 bases between. DNA of the CDR3: TGCGCCAGCAGCCAAGATCGCCAGGTCAACTATGGCTACACCTTC. It specifies CASSQDRQVNYGYTF.

V gene TRBV6-1 combines with J gene TRBJ1-5, with 7 bases matching TRBD1. This CDR3 is 15 amino acids long. The V segment lost 2 bases and the J segment 5 bases; nucleotides outside the gene matches: 6. The germline CDR1 and CDR2 sequences are MNHNS and SASEGT. CDR3 protein: CASSEPWDSYQPQHF. The DNA for the CDR3 is TGTGCCAGCAGTGAACCTTGGGACAGCTATCAGCCCCAGCATTTT.

This clone was picked up a small number of times. V usage is TRBV3-1 (or the pseudogene TRBV3-2) and J usage is TRBJ2-1; a weak D match, TRBD2 (6 bases). V was clipped by 4 bases and J by 8 bases, with 15 bases between them. Germline V gene lookup returns CDR1 LGHDT and CDR2 YNNKEL (reference sequence). The CDR3 loop spans 14 amino acids. The CDR3 is CASSLETSTDEQFF. For the CDR3, the DNA is TGTGCCAGCAGCCTAGAGACTAGTACGGATGAGCAGTTCTTC.

This rearrangement joins TRBV30 to TRBJ1-1; D not certain. CDR3 length: 13 amino acids. Germline V gene lookup returns CDR1 GTSNPN and CDR2 SVGIG (reference sequence). The V gene lost 2 bases and the J gene lost 4 bases, with 11 bases spanning the gap. CDR3 DNA sequence: TGTGCCTGGAGTCGCAGGCCTCTCACTGAAGCTTTCTTT. Its translation is CAWSRRPLTEAFF.

This clone was seen once. This chain uses TRBV3-1 (or the pseudogene TRBV3-2) with TRBJ2-7; TRBD2 is a possible D gene (5 bases). This CDR3 has 11 residues. The germline V and J ends were trimmed by 10 bases and 2 bases, with 9 bases remaining between them. Germline CDR1 and CDR2: LGHDT and YNNKEL (reference sequence). CDR3 bases: TGTGCCACAGCCGGGGCCTACGAGCAGTACTTC. The encoded protein is CATAGAYEQYF.